This T cell receptor (beta chain) was captured in a study of T cell changes during pregnancy in multiple sclerosis. Trimming stripped 5 bases from V and 7 bases from J, with 14 bases between. CDR3 length: 13 residues. In germline, CDR1 is SGHTA, CDR2 FQGTGA. The repertoire was sequenced with immunoSEQ multiplex PCR; TCRdb's copy has only in-frame clones and lacks some. The sample lists tens of thousands of clones; 89% were seen once. This specimen was CD8+ T cells from peripheral blood mononuclear cells, taken in the first trimester of pregnancy. The sequence derives from a female donor with multiple sclerosis, enrolled in a pregnancy study. The chain joins TRBV7-3 to TRBJ1-1; possible D gene TRBD1, 5 bases. The CDR3 nucleotides are TGTGCCAGCAGCCTAGACAGTTCGAGTGAAGCTTTCTTT. Amino acids: CASSLDSSSEAFF.